Below are 6 T cell receptor beta chains sequenced from a single sample in a study of blood T cell repertoires in COVID-19. Sequencing used immunoSEQ multiplex PCR; TCRdb keeps in-frame clones, though not all of them. Of more than 95,000 clones detected, roughly 85% appear once; the ten largest clones hold 15% to 17%. The specimen sequenced was peripheral blood. The source of these receptors is a woman aged 80 or over with acute or convalescent COVID-19.

This clone was counted a few times. The V gene is TRBV7-2, the J gene TRBJ1-5; 8 bases fit TRBD1. The V and J ends lost 1 base and 5 bases, in that order; junction bases with no gene match: 4. This CDR3 has 15 residues. The germline CDR1 and CDR2 sequences are SGHTA and FQGNSA. CDR3 protein: CASSLVATGDQPQHF. The CDR3 DNA reads as TGTGCCAGCAGCTTAGTGGCGACAGGGGATCAGCCCCAGCATTTT.

The chain employs TRBV7-9 and TRBJ2-5; the match to TRBD2 covers 8 bases. The V segment lost 2 bases and the J segment 1 base; nucleotides outside the gene matches: 6. Germline V gives CDR1 SEHNR, CDR2 FQNEAQ (reference sequence). CDR3 size: 16 residues. The CDR3 is CASSLQSGRGQETQYF. CDR3 nucleotides: TGTGCCAGCAGCTTACAAAGCGGGAGAGGCCAAGAGACCCAGTACTTC.

The rearrangement joins TRBV5-5 to TRBJ1-2; D is unresolved. This CDR3 spans 14 amino acids. The V and J ends lost 2 bases and 5 bases respectively, with 13 bases between them. Germline V gene lookup returns CDR1 SGHKS and CDR2 YYEKEE (reference sequence). Here the CDR3 DNA reads TGTGCCAGCAGCTTTTCCCCAGCTAGTTATGGCTACACCTTC. Amino acid sequence: CASSFSPASYGYTF.

The chain combines TRBV6-5 with TRBJ1-6; D perhaps matches TRBD1 (5 bases). Looked up from germline, CDR1 is MNHEY and CDR2 is SVGAGI. With 5 bases removed from V and 8 bases from J, the gap between germline ends came to 10 bases. CDR3 size: 13 residues. The CDR3 nucleotides read TGTGCCAGCAGTCACCCAGGGTATTCACCCCTCCACTTT. Its translation is CASSHPGYSPLHF.

The rearrangement links TRBV19 to TRBJ2-2, with D maybe TRBD2 (6 bases). CDR1 is LNHDA and CDR2 is SQIVND in the germline V gene (reference sequence). This CDR3 comprises 15 residues. Trimming left V 3 bases short and J 6 bases short, with 14 bases between. Here the CDR3 reads CASSIVSSGPGELFF. CDR3 sequence (DNA): TGTGCCAGTAGTATTGTTTCAAGCGGGCCCGGGGAGCTGTTTTTT.

The rearrangement joins TRBV19 to TRBJ2-1; 8 nucleotides align to TRBD2. J gave up 0 bases and V 5 bases, and 3 bases lay outside the gene matches. CDR1 is LNHDA and CDR2 is SQIVND in the germline V gene (reference sequence). There are 15 residues in the CDR3. CDR3 amino acids: CASSYSGSSYNEQFF. The CDR3, as DNA: TGTGCCAGTAGTTACAGCGGGAGCTCCTACAATGAGCAGTTCTTC.